What follows are 19 T cell receptor beta chains derived from one specimen sequenced in a study of T cells of healthy individuals. TCRdb processed the 5' RACE reads anew with MiXCR; each CDR3 protein has one entry. Of some 85,000 distinct CDR3 sequences detected, approximately 4.8% appear once; the ten largest clones hold roughly 7.6%. The receptors come from a female donor in good health.

This chain connects TRBV20-1 to TRBJ2-7; the match to TRBD2 covers 7 bases. The CDR3 length is 15 residues. Germline CDR1 and CDR2: DFQATT and SNEGSKA (reference sequence). V trimming: 0 bases; J trimming: 4 bases; junction bases outside the gene matches: 9. This CDR3 is CSARDPPAGVYEQYF. Written as DNA, the CDR3 is TGCAGTGCTAGAGACCCCCCGGCGGGAGTGTACGAGCAGTACTTC.

This clonotype has ten or more counts. V gene TRBV18 combines with J gene TRBJ2-7, with a weak D call TRBD2 (5 bases). The ends were cut back, 6 bases at V and 6 bases at J, with 12 bases in the middle. Germline values: CDR1 KGHSH, CDR2 LQKENI. The CDR3 is 12 residues long. CDR3 sequence (DNA): TGTGCCAGCTCGCCGCCGGGATCCGAGCAGTACTTC. This gives the protein CASSPPGSEQYF.

In this sample, this clonotype turned up many times. The junction shows a germline mismatch at one end, possibly a read error. The V gene is TRBV20-1, the J gene TRBJ2-1, with TRBD2 as a possible D gene (5 bases). The CDR3 spans 15 residues. From germline, CDR1 is DFQATT and CDR2 SNEGSKA (reference sequence). The CDR3 loop is CSASREERTYNEQFF. CDR3 bases: TGCAGCGCTAGCCGTGAGGAGAGGACCTACAATGAGCAGTTCTTC.

This clonotype was detected many times. The chain employs TRBV7-2 and TRBJ2-1; D unclear. This CDR3 has 13 residues. The V end was cut by 1 base, the J end by 6 bases, with 7 bases between. Germline V CDR1 and CDR2: SGHTA, FQGNSA. The DNA for the CDR3 is TGTGCCAGCAGCTTAGTCCAGACCAATGAGCAGTTCTTC. It is translated as CASSLVQTNEQFF.

The chain recombines TRBV20-1 with TRBJ1-5; D is unresolved. Germline V CDR1 and CDR2: DFQATT, SNEGSKA (reference sequence). The CDR3 loop spans 15 amino acids. Trimming stripped 2 bases from V and 0 bases from J, with 11 bases between. The CDR3 bases are TGCAGTGCTAGAACCAGCCAGGATAGCAATCAGCCCCAGCATTTT. Translated: CSARTSQDSNQPQHF.

This clonotype was seen ten or more times. The CDR3 loop reads CASSTFTGTRSTDTQYF. In DNA, the CDR3 is TGTGCCAGCAGTACCTTCACCGGGACTAGGTCAACAGATACGCAGTATTTT. The chain joins TRBV6-5 to TRBJ2-3; TRBD2 agrees at 8 bases. This CDR3 spans 17 amino acids. Trimming took 5 bases from V and 3 from J; bases not matched to a gene: 13. Germline V lookup: CDR1 MNHEY, CDR2 SVGAGI.

The sample holds many counts of this clonotype. The V and J genes are TRBV28 and TRBJ2-7; 9 bases are shared with TRBD2. This CDR3 contains 15 residues. Germline-derived CDR1 and CDR2 are MDHEN and SYDVKM. J lost 4 bases, V lost 3 bases, and 7 bases had no gene match. CDR3 DNA sequence: TGTGCCAGCAGTTTCCGCGGGAGGGCCAAGTACGAGCAGTACTTC. As protein: CASSFRGRAKYEQYF.

This clonotype appeared many times. V gene TRBV29-1 combines with J gene TRBJ1-2; D is unresolved. Trimming took 5 bases from V and 2 from J, leaving 18 bases between them. Germline V gene lookup returns CDR1 SQVTM and CDR2 ANQGSEA. The CDR3 runs 15 residues. CDR3 in DNA: TGCAGCGTTCGGACCGGCCCGCGTTGGAACTATGGCTACACCTTC. This codes for CSVRTGPRWNYGYTF. Combining the CDR3 with reference TRBV29-1 and TRBJ1-2 gives the whole variable domain SAVISQKPSRDICQRGTSLTIQCQVDSQVTMMFWYRQQPGQSLTLIATANQGSEATYESGFVIDKFPISRPNLTFSTLTVSNMSPEDSSIYLCSVRTGPRWNYGYTFGSGTRLTVV.

This clonotype has a count of ten or more. The chain couples TRBV30 to TRBJ2-1; 7 bases fit TRBD1. This CDR3 is 13 amino acids long. Unmatched junction bases numbered 3, after V lost 0 bases and J lost 7 bases. Per the germline V gene, CDR1 is GTSNPN and CDR2 is SVGIG (reference sequence). CDR3 in amino acids: CAWSVTGENEQFF. The CDR3 DNA follows: TGTGCCTGGAGTGTAACAGGGGAGAATGAGCAGTTCTTC.

A few counts support this clonotype. The rearrangement links TRBV10-2 to TRBJ1-3; unclear D gene. The CDR3 contains 15 residues. V gave up 6 bases and J gave up 1 base, with 13 bases separating them. CDR1 is WSHSY and CDR2 is SAAADI in the germline V gene. Here the CDR3 reads CASRNTVVSGNTIYF. The CDR3, as DNA: TGCGCCAGCAGAAATACAGTTGTATCTGGAAACACCATATATTTT.

As concerns this clonotype: A read error may explain this, as a much larger clone is one base away. This chain links TRBV28 with TRBJ2-7; 10 bases align to TRBD1. The CDR3 totals 14 residues. Germline lookup yields CDR1 MDHEN and CDR2 SYDVKM. DNA for the CDR3: TGTGGCAGCAGCCTTCGACAGGGGGCTAGGGAGCAGTACTTC. Protein sequence: CGSSLRQGAREQYF.

Many counts were recorded for this clonotype. V and J are TRBV9 and TRBJ1-2, with 9 bases that match TRBD1. The germline CDR1 and CDR2 sequences are SGDLS and YYNGEE. J gave up 2 bases and V 0 bases, and 2 bases lay outside the gene matches. The CDR3 totals 15 residues. CDR3: CASSVAQGANYGYTF. CDR3 DNA: TGTGCCAGCAGCGTAGCACAGGGGGCGAACTATGGCTACACCTTC.

J is TRBJ2-7 and V is TRBV6-6; a possible D gene is TRBD2 (6 bases). V lost 0 bases to trimming and J lost 6 bases, with 12 bases between them. CDR1 and CDR2 from the germline V gene are MNHNY and SVGAGI (reference sequence). The CDR3 totals 14 residues. This CDR3 is CASSYSSGFGEQYF. CDR3 coding DNA: TGTGCCAGCAGTTACTCGAGCGGGTTTGGCGAGCAGTACTTC.

Ten or more counts support this clonotype. This sequence joins TRBV7-6 and TRBJ2-7; 12 bases map to TRBD1. Trimming at V came to 1 base and at J to 2 bases, leaving 6 bases not matched to a gene. CDR3 length: 17 amino acids. The germline V gene encodes CDR1 SGHVS and CDR2 FNYEAQ. The CDR3 DNA is TGTGCCAGCAGCTTAGTGGGACAGGGGGCTATCCCCTACGAGCAGTACTTC. Translation: CASSLVGQGAIPYEQYF.

This clonotype was recorded at least ten times. The V and J genes are TRBV27 and TRBJ2-3, with 7 bases aligning to TRBD1. Germline lookup yields CDR1 MNHEY and CDR2 SMNVEV (reference sequence). This CDR3 region has 16 residues. V lost 3 bases to trimming and J lost 2 bases; unmatched junction nucleotides: 8. The CDR3 region is CASSFRWQGVTDTQYF. In DNA form, the CDR3 reads TGTGCCAGCAGTTTCCGGTGGCAGGGGGTCACAGATACGCAGTATTTT.

The chain joins TRBV12-3 or TRBV12-4 to TRBJ1-5; D ambiguous. The CDR3 spans 14 residues. The V end was cut by 2 bases, the J end by 6 bases, with 11 bases between. The CDR3 is CASSLMGYGQPQHF. Here the CDR3 DNA reads TGTGCCAGCAGTTTAATGGGTTACGGTCAGCCCCAGCATTTT.

This clonotype has only a few counts. The chain is built from TRBV27 and TRBJ1-1, with TRBD1 matching 9 bases. Per germline, CDR1 MNHEY and CDR2 SMNVEV (reference sequence). With 6 bases clipped from V and 10 bases from J, the junction kept 12 bases outside the gene matches. The CDR3 runs 14 residues. The CDR3 loop reads CASRTSGTGTLAFF. The CDR3 coding sequence is TGTGCCAGCAGGACATCCGGGACAGGGACCCTAGCTTTCTTT.

This clonotype showed up many times. V is TRBV9 and J is TRBJ1-6; tentative D call: TRBD1 (6 bases). Per the germline V gene, CDR1 is SGDLS and CDR2 is YYNGEE. V lost 7 bases, J lost 6 bases, and 14 bases lay in between. CDR3 length: 14 residues. The CDR3 region is CASCAGGGNSPLHF. The CDR3 DNA is TGTGCCAGCTGCGCGGGAGGGGGTAATTCACCCCTCCACTTT. Full variable domain (remainder filled in from reference TRBV9 and TRBJ1-6): DSGVTQTPKHLITATGQRVTLRCSPRSGDLSVYWYQQSLDQGLQFLIQYYNGEERAKGNILERFSAQQFPDLHSELNLSSLELGDSALYFCASCAGGGNSPLHFGNGTRLTVT.

The sample holds many counts of this clonotype. The rearrangement links TRBV3-1 to TRBJ1-2; a possible D gene is TRBD1 (5 bases). Germline assignment: CDR1 LGHDT and CDR2 YNNKEL (reference sequence). The CDR3 sequence is 15 residues long. The ends were cut back, 0 bases at V and 8 bases at J, with 16 bases in the middle. The chain's CDR3 is CASSQDLAGRSGYTF. DNA of the CDR3: TGTGCCAGCAGCCAAGATTTGGCGGGACGGTCCGGCTACACCTTC.